The 12 T cell receptor beta chains given below trace back to one sample, sequenced in a study of beta chain features in type 1 diabetes. General study points: All four CD4+ subsets of Type 1 diabetes patients contained TCRB CDR3s that were moderately but significantly shorter.

Expressed TCRB transcripts were sequenced because the entire RNA isolate underwent reverse transcription. The table came from immunoSEQ multiplex PCR; TCRdb's copy has only in-frame clones and leaves some out. Among about 160,000 clones listed, about 8.1% were seen once. Antigens for these TCRs are unknown. The specimen sequenced was central memory CD4+ T cells from blood. All receptors come from a woman under 30 with type 1 diabetes.

As concerns this clone: This may stem from a read error, because a much larger clone lies one nucleotide away. Other DNA sequences from this sample encode an identical CDR3 as well. The chain joins TRBV7-9 to TRBJ2-1, with 9 bases identical to TRBD1. Looked up from germline, CDR1 is SEHNR and CDR2 is FQNEAQ (reference sequence). After removal of 1 base from V and 2 bases from J, the junction contained 0 bases not matched to a gene. The CDR3 spans 15 residues. The CDR3 DNA sequence: TGTGCCAGCAGCTTAGGACAGGGGGCCTACAATGAGCAGTTCTTC. It yields the protein CASSLGQGAYNEQFF.

The chain uses TRBV7-2 and TRBJ1-2; D is perhaps TRBD1 (5 bases). The CDR3 contains 15 residues. Germline V gene lookup returns CDR1 SGHTA and CDR2 FQGNSA. V dropped 4 bases and J dropped 2 bases, with 14 bases sitting between them. The CDR3 DNA sequence: TGTGCCAGCAGCTCGGCAGGGATGTCGAACTATGGCTACACCTTC. It specifies CASSSAGMSNYGYTF.

The CDR3 here is CASSPFRTVSYGYTF. The CDR3, as DNA: TGTGCCAGCAGTCCCTTTAGGACAGTGAGCTATGGCTACACCTTC. The chain joins TRBV6-5 to TRBJ1-2; D is possibly TRBD1 (6 bases). CDR1 is MNHEY and CDR2 is SVGAGI in the germline V gene. Trimming took 5 bases from V and 4 from J, leaving 17 bases between them. This CDR3 is built from 15 residues.

This clone has more than one count but fewer than ten. The chain has TRBV12-1 and TRBJ1-2; the table gives TRBD1 as D, unverified against the DNA. TRBV12-1 constitutes a pseudogene. CDR3 length equals 15 residues. The CDR3 bases are TGTGCCAGCAGCTTTGAGTTTACAGGGGGCCATGGCTACACCTTC. Its translation: CASSFEFTGGHGYTF.

This clone has more than one count but fewer than ten. The rearrangement uses TRBV15 and TRBJ1-2; 9 positions agree with TRBD1. The CDR3 extends over 15 amino acids. Trimming removed 3 bases from V and 4 bases from J; junction bases left unmatched: 6. The V gene's germline CDR1 is LNHNV and CDR2 YYDKDF (reference sequence). The DNA of the CDR3 is TGTGCCACCAGCAGTCCCGGGACAGGGACCTATGGCTACACCTTC. It translates to CATSSPGTGTYGYTF.

This clone was recorded a few times. The rearrangement joins TRBV9 to TRBJ2-7, with D possibly being TRBD1 (6 bases). CDR3 length: 15 amino acids. The V gene lost 0 bases and the J gene lost 2 bases, with 12 bases spanning the gap. The germline gives CDR1 SGDLS, CDR2 YYNGEE. DNA for the CDR3: TGTGCCAGCAGCGTAGCTGGGACACCTGCCTACGAGCAGTACTTC. Its translation is CASSVAGTPAYEQYF.

This clone was observed a few times. This chain uses TRBV5-1 with TRBJ2-1, with TRBD1 identical over 9 bases. Looked up from germline, CDR1 is SGHRS and CDR2 is YFSETQ. Losses at the gene ends were 4 bases for V and 6 bases for J; bases not matched to a gene: 2. This CDR3 has 13 amino acids. As DNA, the CDR3 is TGCGCCAGCAGCAGGGGACAGGGCAATGAGCAGTTCTTC. Residues: CASSRGQGNEQFF.

This clone was detected only a few times. The V call is TRBV4-3, the J call TRBJ1-4, with D possibly matching TRBD1 (6 bases). The CDR3 is 16 amino acids. Deletions cut 1 base from V and 7 bases from J, with 16 bases between. Germline V gives CDR1 LGHNA, CDR2 YSLEER. The CDR3: CASSQGGTGHGEKLFF. CDR3 DNA sequence: TGCGCCAGCAGCCAAGGGGGAACGGGACACGGTGAAAAACTGTTTTTT.

Of note for this clone: The sample contains more than one DNA sequence encoding this CDR3. The chain is built from TRBV6-6 and TRBJ1-1, with D maybe TRBD1 (5 bases). Trimming pared 3 bases from V and 3 bases from J, leaving 8 bases between. The CDR3 runs 13 residues. Germline V gene data show CDR1 as MNHNY and CDR2 as SVGAGI (reference sequence). CDR3 loop: CASSYGGDTEAFF. As DNA, the CDR3 is TGTGCCAGCAGTTATGGGGGGGACACTGAAGCTTTCTTT.

This chain connects TRBV15 to TRBJ2-2; D not certain. V lost 0 bases and J 4 bases, leaving 9 bases between the germline ends. This CDR3 contains 15 residues. Germline loops: CDR1 LNHNV, CDR2 YYDKDF (reference sequence). The chain's CDR3 is CATSRDREITGELFF. In nucleotides, the CDR3 is TGTGCCACCAGCAGAGATCGTGAGATCACCGGGGAGCTGTTTTTT. Combining the CDR3 with reference TRBV15 and TRBJ2-2 gives the whole variable domain DAMVIQNPRYQVTQFGKPVTLSCSQTLNHNVMYWYQQKSSQAPKLLFHYYDKDFNNEADTPDNFQSRRPNTSFCFLDIRSPGLGDTAMYLCATSRDREITGELFFGEGSRLTVL.

The rearrangement uses TRBV28 and TRBJ2-7, with 12 positions matching TRBD2. This CDR3 region has 18 residues. Germline values: CDR1 MDHEN, CDR2 SYDVKM. With V trimmed by 10 bases and J by 7 bases, 23 bases remained unmatched. The CDR3, as DNA: TGTGCCACCCTCCCCCCAATCTGGGTGACTAGCGGGAGTAATGAGCAGTACTTC. Protein product: CATLPPIWVTSGSNEQYF.

The chain recombines TRBV5-1 with TRBJ2-7; 12 bases map to TRBD1. Germline loops: CDR1 SGHRS, CDR2 YFSETQ. V was pared by 4 bases and J by 5 bases, with 7 bases of the junction left unmatched. The CDR3 is 15 residues long. CDR3 DNA sequence: TGCGCCAGCAGCCTAAGGGACAGGGGGCGGGACGAGCAGTACTTC. Translation gives CASSLRDRGRDEQYF.